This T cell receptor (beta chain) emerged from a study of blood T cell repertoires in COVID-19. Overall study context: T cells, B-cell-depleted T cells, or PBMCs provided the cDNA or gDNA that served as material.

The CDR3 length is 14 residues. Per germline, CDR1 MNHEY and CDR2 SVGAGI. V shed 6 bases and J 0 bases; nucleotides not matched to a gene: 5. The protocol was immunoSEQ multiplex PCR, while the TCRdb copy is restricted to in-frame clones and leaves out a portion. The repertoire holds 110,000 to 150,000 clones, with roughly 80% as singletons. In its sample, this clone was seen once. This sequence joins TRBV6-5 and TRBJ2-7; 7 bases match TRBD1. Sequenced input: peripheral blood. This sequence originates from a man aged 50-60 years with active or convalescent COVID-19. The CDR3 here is CASRGQGDSYEQYF. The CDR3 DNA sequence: TGTGCCAGCAGGGGGCAGGGGGACTCCTACGAGCAGTACTTC.